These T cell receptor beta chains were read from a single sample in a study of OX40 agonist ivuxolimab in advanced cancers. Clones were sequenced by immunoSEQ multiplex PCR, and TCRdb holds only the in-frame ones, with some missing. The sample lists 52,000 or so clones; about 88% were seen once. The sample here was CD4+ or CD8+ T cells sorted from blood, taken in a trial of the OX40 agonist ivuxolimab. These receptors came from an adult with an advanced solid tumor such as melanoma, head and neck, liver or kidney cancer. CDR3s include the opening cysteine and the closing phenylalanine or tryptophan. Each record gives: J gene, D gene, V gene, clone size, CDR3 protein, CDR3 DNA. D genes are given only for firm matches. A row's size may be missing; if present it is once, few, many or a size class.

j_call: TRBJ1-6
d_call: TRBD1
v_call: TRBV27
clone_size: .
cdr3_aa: CASSFMDRGNSPLHF
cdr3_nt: TGTGCCAGCAGTTTTATGGACAGGGGAAATTCACCCCTCCACTTT

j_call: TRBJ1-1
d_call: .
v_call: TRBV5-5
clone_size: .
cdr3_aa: CASSYGLVMNTEAFF
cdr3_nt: TGTGCCAGCAGCTACGGACTCGTAATGAACACTGAAGCTTTCTTT

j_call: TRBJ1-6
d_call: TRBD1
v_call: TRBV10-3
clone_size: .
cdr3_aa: CATSRDRNSPLHF
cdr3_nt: TGTGCCACTTCCCGGGACAGAAATTCACCCCTCCACTTT

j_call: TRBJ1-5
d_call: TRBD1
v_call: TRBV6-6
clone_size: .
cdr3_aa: CASSPGTGVQPQHF
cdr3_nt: TGTGCCAGCAGTCCCGGGACAGGGGTCCAGCCCCAGCATTTT

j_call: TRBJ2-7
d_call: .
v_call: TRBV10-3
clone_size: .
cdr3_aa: CAISRDTGPYEQYF
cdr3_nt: TGTGCCATCAGTCGAGATACGGGGCCCTACGAGCAGTACTTC

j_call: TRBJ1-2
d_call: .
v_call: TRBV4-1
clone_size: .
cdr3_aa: CASSQDPQGGFYGYTF
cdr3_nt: TGCGCCAGCAGCCAAGATCCACAAGGGGGATTCTATGGCTACACCTTC

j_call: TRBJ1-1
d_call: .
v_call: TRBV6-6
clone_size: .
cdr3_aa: CASSFNTGEAFF
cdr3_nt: TGTGCCAGCAGTTTTAACACGGGCGAAGCTTTCTTT

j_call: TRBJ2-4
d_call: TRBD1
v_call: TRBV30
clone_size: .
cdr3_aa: CAWSPGTGYENIQYF
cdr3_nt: TGTGCCTGGAGCCCCGGGACAGGGTACGAAAACATTCAGTACTTC

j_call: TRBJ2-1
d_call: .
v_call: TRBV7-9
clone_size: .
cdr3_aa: CASSSLGPGDEQFF
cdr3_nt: TGTGCCAGCAGCTCATTAGGACCAGGTGATGAGCAGTTCTTC

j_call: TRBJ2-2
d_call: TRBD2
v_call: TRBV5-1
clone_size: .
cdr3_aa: CASETSGNTGELFF
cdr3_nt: TGCGCCAGCGAGACTAGCGGGAACACCGGGGAGCTGTTTTTT

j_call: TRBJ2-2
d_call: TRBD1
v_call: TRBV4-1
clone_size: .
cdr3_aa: CASRKGAGRNTGELFF
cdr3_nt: TGCGCCAGCAGGAAGGGGGCGGGCCGGAACACCGGGGAGCTGTTTTTT

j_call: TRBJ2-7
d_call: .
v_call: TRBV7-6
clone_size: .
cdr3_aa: CASSQNGGKQTYEQYF
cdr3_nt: TGTGCCAGCAGCCAGAATGGCGGGAAACAGACCTACGAGCAGTACTTC

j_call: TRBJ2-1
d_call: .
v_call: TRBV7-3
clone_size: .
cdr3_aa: CASSPLGSSNEQFF
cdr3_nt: TGTGCCAGCAGCCCCCTGGGGAGCTCCAATGAGCAGTTCTTC

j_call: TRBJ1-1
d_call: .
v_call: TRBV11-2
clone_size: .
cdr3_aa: CASAEGRYTEAFF
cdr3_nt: TGTGCCAGCGCGGAGGGTCGATACACTGAAGCTTTCTTT

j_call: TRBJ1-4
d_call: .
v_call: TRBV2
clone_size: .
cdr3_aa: CASRVTATNEKLFF
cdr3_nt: TGTGCCAGCCGGGTAACTGCAACTAATGAAAAACTGTTTTTT

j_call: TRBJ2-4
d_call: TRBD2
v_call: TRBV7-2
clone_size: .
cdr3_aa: CASSSGLAPMAKNIQYF
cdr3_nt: TGTGCCAGCAGCTCGGGACTAGCGCCAATGGCCAAAAACATTCAGTACTTC

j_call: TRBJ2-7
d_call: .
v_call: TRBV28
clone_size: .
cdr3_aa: CASSPGVVGAYEQYF
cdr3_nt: TGTGCCAGCAGTCCGGGGGTCGTCGGGGCCTACGAGCAGTACTTC

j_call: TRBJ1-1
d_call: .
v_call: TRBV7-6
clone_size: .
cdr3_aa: CASSAGPGNTEAFF
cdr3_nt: TGTGCCAGCAGCGCGGGACCAGGAAACACTGAAGCTTTCTTT

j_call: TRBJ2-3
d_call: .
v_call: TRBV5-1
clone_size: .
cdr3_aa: CASSLGDQRSNTQYF
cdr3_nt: TGCGCCAGCAGCTTGGGAGATCAGCGGTCAAATACGCAGTATTTT

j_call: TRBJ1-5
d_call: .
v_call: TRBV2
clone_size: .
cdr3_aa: CASRYGSNQPQHF
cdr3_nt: TGTGCCAGCAGATATGGGAGCAATCAGCCCCAGCATTTT

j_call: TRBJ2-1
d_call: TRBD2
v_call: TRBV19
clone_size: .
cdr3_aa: CASSRQTGTSGSNGQFF
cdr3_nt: TGTGCCAGTAGTAGGCAGACCGGGACTAGCGGGAGTAATGGGCAGTTCTTC

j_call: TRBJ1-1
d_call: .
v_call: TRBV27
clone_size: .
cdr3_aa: CASSSDRSRSLGFF
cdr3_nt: TGTGCCAGCAGTTCTGACAGGTCGAGGTCTCTTGGTTTCTTT

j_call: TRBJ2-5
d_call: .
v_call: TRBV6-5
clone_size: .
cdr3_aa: CASRLSGGRETQYF
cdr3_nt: TGTGCCAGCAGACTAAGCGGAGGGCGCGAGACCCAGTACTTC

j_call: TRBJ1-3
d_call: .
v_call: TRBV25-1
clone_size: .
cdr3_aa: CASSKSATPNTIYF
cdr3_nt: TGTGCCAGCAGTAAGAGCGCGACGCCCAACACCATATATTTT

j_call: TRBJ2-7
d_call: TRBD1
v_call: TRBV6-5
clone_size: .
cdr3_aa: CASRSTGREQYF
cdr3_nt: TGTGCCAGCAGGTCGACAGGGCGCGAGCAGTACTTC

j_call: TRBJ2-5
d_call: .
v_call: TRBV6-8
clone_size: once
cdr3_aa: CASSLSLAAYQETQYF
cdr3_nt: TGTGCCAGCAGTCTATCGTTGGCAGCGTACCAAGAGACCCAGTACTTC

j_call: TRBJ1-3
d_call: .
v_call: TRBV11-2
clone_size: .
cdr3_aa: CASSLRTPGIGNTIYF
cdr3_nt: TGTGCCAGCAGCTTACGGACCCCGGGGATAGGAAACACCATATATTTT

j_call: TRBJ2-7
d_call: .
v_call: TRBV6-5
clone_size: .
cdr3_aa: CASSFPDRTGQQYF
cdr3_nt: TGTGCCAGCAGTTTCCCCGACCGGACGGGACAGCAGTACTTC

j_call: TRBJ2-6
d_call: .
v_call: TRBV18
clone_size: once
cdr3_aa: CASSPRPGPSSGANVLTF
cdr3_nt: TGTGCCAGCTCACCACGCCCCGGGCCAAGCTCTGGGGCCAACGTCCTGACTTTC

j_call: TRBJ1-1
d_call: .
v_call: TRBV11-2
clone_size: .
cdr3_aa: CASSLQGWITEAFF
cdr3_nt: TGTGCCAGCAGCTTACAGGGGTGGATCACTGAAGCTTTCTTT

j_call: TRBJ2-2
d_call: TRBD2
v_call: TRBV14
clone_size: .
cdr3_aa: CASSPLAGGNTGELFF
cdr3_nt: TGTGCCAGCAGCCCATTAGCGGGGGGGAACACCGGGGAGCTGTTTTTT

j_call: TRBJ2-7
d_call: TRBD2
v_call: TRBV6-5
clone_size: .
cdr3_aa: CASSYGGTSGRYEQYF
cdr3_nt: TGTGCCAGCAGTTACGGGGGGACTAGCGGGAGATACGAGCAGTACTTC

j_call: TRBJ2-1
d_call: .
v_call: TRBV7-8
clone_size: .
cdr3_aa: CASSWGPSGAVYNEQFF
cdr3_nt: TGTGCCAGCAGCTGGGGCCCGTCAGGGGCTGTCTACAATGAGCAGTTCTTC

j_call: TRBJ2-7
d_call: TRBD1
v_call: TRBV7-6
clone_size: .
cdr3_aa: CASSQTGGGEQYF
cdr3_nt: TGTGCCAGCAGCCAGACAGGGGGAGGCGAGCAGTACTTC

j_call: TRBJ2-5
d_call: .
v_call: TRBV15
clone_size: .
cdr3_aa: CATSRVGQETQYF
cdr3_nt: TGTGCCACCAGCAGAGTGGGGCAGGAGACCCAGTACTTC

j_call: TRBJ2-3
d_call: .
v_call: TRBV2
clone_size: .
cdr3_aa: CASSPTSTDTQYF
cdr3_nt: TGTGCCAGCAGTCCGACGAGTACAGATACGCAGTATTTT

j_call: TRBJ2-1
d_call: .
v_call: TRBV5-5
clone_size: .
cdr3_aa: CASSPGSGESEQFF
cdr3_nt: TGTGCCAGCAGCCCCGGGTCGGGTGAAAGTGAGCAGTTCTTC

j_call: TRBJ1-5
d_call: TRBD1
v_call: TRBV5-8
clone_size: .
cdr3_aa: CASSAGTGSQPQHF
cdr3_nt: TGTGCCAGCAGCGCCGGGACAGGGAGCCAGCCCCAGCATTTT

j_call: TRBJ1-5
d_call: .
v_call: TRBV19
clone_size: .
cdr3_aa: CASSLLGTAGDQPQHF
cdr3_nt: TGTGCCAGTAGTCTCCTCGGGACGGCCGGCGATCAGCCCCAGCATTTT